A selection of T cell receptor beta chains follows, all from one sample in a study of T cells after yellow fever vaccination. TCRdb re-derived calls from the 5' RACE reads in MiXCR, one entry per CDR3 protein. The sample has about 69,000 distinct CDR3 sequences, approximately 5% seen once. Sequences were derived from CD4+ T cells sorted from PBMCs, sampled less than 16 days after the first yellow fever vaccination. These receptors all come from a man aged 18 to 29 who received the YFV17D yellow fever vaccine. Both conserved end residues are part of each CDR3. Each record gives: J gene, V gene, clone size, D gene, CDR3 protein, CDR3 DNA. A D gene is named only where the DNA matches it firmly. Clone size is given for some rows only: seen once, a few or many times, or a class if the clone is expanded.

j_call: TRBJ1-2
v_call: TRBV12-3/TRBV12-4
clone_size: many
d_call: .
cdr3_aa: CASSRIDSYKGYTF
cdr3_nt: TGTGCCAGCAGTCGAATAGACAGCTATAAAGGCTACACCTTC

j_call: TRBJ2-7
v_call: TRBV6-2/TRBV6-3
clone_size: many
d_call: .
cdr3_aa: CASERGSPSYEQYF
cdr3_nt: TGTGCCAGCGAGCGCGGCTCCCCCTCCTACGAGCAGTACTTC

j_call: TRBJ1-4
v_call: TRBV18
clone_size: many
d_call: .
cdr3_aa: CASSPGWKEKLFF
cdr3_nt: TGTGCCAGCTCACCTGGGTGGAAGGAAAAACTGTTTTTT

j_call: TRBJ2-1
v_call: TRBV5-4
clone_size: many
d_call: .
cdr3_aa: CASSSREGSYNEQFF
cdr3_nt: TGTGCCAGCAGCAGCAGGGAAGGCTCCTACAATGAGCAGTTCTTC

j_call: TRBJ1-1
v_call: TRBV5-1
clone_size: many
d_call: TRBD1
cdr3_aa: CASSKDRVIGEAFF
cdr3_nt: TGCGCCAGCAGCAAGGACAGGGTAATCGGTGAAGCTTTCTTT

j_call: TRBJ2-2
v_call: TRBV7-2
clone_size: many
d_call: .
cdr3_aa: CASSLAGGNTGELFF
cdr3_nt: TGTGCCAGCAGCTTAGCGGGGGGGAACACCGGGGAGCTGTTTTTT

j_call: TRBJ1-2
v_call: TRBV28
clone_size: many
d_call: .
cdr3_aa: CASGQGTYGYTF
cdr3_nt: TGTGCCAGCGGCCAGGGGACCTATGGCTACACCTTC

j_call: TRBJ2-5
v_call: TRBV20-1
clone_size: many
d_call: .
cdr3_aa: CSASYQETQYF
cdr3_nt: TGCAGTGCCTCGTACCAAGAGACCCAGTACTTC

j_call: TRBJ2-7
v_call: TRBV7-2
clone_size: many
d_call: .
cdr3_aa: CASSSQVSYEQYF
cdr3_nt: TGTGCCAGCAGCTCACAGGTGTCCTACGAGCAGTACTTC

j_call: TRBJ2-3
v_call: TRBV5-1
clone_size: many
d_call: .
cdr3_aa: CASSMADNPSTDTQYF
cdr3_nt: TGCGCCAGCAGCATGGCGGATAATCCTAGCACAGATACGCAGTATTTT

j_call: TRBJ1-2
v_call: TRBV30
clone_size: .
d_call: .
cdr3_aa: CAWSDRTARRGIYGYTF
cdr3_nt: TGTGCCTGGAGTGATCGGACAGCGCGGCGAGGAATCTATGGCTACACCTTC

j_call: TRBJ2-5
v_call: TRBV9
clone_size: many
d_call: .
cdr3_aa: CASSVEGGWQTQYF
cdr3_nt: TGTGCCAGCAGCGTAGAGGGGGGCTGGCAGACCCAGTACTTC

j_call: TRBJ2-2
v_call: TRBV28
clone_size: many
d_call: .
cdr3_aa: CATQQGDWSGELFF
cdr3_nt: TGTGCCACCCAACAGGGAGATTGGTCCGGGGAGCTGTTTTTT

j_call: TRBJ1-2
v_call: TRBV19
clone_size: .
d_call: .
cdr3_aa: CASTHRDTRNYGYTF
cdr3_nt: TGTGCCAGTACCCACCGGGACACGAGGAACTATGGCTACACCTTC

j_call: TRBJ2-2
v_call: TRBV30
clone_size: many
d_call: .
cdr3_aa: CAWRPGGRYTGELFF
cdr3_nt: TGTGCCTGGAGACCGGGGGGCCGTTACACCGGGGAGCTGTTTTTT

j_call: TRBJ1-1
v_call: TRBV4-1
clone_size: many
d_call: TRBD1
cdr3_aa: CASTANRGLDTEAFF
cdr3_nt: TGCGCCAGCACCGCCAACAGGGGGCTCGACACTGAAGCTTTCTTT

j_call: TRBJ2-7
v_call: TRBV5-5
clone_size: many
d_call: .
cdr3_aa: CASSRNSPYEQYF
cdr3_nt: TGTGCCAGCAGCAGGAACAGCCCCTACGAGCAGTACTTC

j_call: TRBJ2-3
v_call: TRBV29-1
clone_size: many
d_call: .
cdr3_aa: CSVDRGFTDTQYF
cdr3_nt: TGCAGCGTTGACAGGGGCTTCACAGATACGCAGTATTTT

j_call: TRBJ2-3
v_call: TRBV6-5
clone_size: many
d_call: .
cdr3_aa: CASSYQDSSDTQYF
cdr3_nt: TGTGCCAGCAGTTACCAGGACTCTTCCGATACGCAGTATTTT

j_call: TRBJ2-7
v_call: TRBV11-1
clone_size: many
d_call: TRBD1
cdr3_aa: CASSHRDRVEQYF
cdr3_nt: TGTGCCAGCAGCCACCGGGACAGGGTCGAGCAGTACTTC

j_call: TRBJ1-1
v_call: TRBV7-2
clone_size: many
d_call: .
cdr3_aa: CASSLMGAWNTEAFF
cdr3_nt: TGTGCCAGCAGCTTAATGGGGGCTTGGAACACTGAAGCTTTCTTT

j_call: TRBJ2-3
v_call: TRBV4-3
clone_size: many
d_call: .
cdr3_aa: CASSQELGIQRGMGTDTQYF
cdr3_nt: TGCGCCAGCAGCCAAGAGTTAGGGATTCAGAGAGGTATGGGCACAGATACGCAGTATTTT

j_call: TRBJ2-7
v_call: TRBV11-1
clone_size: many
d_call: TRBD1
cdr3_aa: CASSLEGGSYEQYF
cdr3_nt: TGTGCCAGCAGCTTAGAAGGGGGCAGTTACGAGCAGTACTTC

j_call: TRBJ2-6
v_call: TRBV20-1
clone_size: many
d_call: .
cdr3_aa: CSVGGHGANVLTF
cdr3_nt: TGCAGTGTCGGCGGACATGGGGCCAACGTCCTGACTTTC

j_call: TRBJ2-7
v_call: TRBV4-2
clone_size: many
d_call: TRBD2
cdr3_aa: CASSHSSGAPSSYEQYF
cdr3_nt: TGTGCCAGCAGCCACTCTAGCGGGGCACCGAGCTCCTACGAGCAGTACTTC

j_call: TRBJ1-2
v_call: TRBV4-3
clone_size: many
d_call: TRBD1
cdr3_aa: CASSLDRTYGYTF
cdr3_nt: TGCGCCAGCAGCCTGGACAGGACCTATGGCTACACCTTC

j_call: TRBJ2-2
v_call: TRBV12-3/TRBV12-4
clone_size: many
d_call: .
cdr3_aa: CASKKGAGELFF
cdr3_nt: TGTGCCAGCAAAAAAGGGGCCGGGGAGCTGTTTTTT

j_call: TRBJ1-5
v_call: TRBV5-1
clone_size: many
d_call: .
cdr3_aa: CASSLVGGNQPQHF
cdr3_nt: TGCGCCAGCAGCTTGGTTGGGGGCAATCAGCCCCAGCATTTT

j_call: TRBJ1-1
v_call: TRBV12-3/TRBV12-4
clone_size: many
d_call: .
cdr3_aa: CASREGLTNTEAFF
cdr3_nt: TGTGCCAGCAGAGAGGGTTTGACGAACACTGAAGCTTTCTTT

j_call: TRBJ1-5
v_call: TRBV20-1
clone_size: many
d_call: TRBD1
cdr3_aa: CSARVLRRTGMSPSNQPQHF
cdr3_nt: TGCAGTGCTAGAGTCCTCAGGAGGACAGGGATGTCCCCTAGCAATCAGCCCCAGCATTTT

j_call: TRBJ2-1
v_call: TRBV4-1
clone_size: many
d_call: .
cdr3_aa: CASRLDPTDDSYNEQFF
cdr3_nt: TGCGCCAGCAGACTTGACCCGACCGACGACTCCTACAATGAGCAGTTCTTC

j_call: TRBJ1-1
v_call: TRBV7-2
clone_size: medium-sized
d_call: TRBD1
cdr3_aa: CASSLNPGTGNTEAFF
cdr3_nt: TGTGCCAGCAGCTTAAACCCCGGGACAGGGAACACTGAAGCTTTCTTT

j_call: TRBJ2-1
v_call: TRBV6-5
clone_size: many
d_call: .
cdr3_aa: CASSHGTGVGEQFF
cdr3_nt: TGTGCCAGCAGCCACGGGACTGGGGTGGGTGAGCAGTTCTTC

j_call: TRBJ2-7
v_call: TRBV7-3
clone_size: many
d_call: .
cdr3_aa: CASSSTGSYEQYF
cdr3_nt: TGTGCCAGCAGCTCCACAGGGTCCTACGAGCAGTACTTC

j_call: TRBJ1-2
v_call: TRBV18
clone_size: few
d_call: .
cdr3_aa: CASSPSLDSHGYTF
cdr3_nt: TGTGCCAGCTCACCGTCATTAGATTCCCATGGCTACACCTTC

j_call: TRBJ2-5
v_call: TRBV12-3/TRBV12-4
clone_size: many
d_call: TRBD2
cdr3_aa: CASSPSGVLVETQYF
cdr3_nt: TGTGCCAGCAGTCCAAGCGGGGTGTTGGTTGAGACCCAGTACTTC

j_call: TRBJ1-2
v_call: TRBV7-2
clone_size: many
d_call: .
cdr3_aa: CASSLLTGGNYGYTF
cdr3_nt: TGTGCCAGCAGCTTACTGACAGGTGGTAACTATGGCTACACCTTC

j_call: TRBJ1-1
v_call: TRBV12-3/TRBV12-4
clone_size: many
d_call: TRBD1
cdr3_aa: CASSYLDRANTEAFF
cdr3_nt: TGTGCCAGCAGCTACCTTGACAGGGCGAACACTGAAGCTTTCTTT

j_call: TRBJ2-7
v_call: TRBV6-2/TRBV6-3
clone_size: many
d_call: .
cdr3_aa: CASSYPAYEQYF
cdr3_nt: TGTGCCAGCAGTTATCCGGCCTACGAGCAGTACTTC